These 7 T cell receptor beta chains were sequenced from one sample in a study of beta chain features in type 1 diabetes. Study-wide findings and caveats: Shorter TCRB CDR3s, moderately but significantly so, were found in Type 1 diabetes patients in all four CD4+ subsets.

The study reverse transcribed the entire isolated RNA, so it sequenced expressed TCRB transcripts. The protocol was immunoSEQ multiplex PCR, while the TCRdb copy is restricted to in-frame clones and leaves out a portion. This table holds 130,000 or so clones, roughly 10% found once. Their specific antigens are unknown. Sequenced material: central memory CD4+ T cells from blood. The source of these receptors is a man aged 30 to 45 with type 1 diabetes.

The rearrangement uses TRBV5-1 and TRBJ2-1; 8 bases are shared with TRBD1. The germline CDR1 and CDR2 sequences are SGHRS and YFSETQ. The ends lost 5 bases at V and 8 bases at J; junction bases unmatched: 9. The CDR3 has 14 amino acids. The CDR3 region has the DNA TGCGCCAGCAGAAGCCAGGGGGCGAGCCATGAGCAGTTCTTC. It codes for CASRSQGASHEQFF.

The V call is TRBV6-5, the J call TRBJ2-5; 12 nucleotides align to TRBD2. The junction had 4 bases not matched to a gene; V was cut back by 6 bases and J by 5 bases. Germline CDR1 and CDR2: MNHEY and SVGAGI. The length of the CDR3 is 14 residues. The CDR3 region has the DNA TGTGCCAGCAGCACCGGGACTAGCGGGGAGACCCAGTACTTC. This sequence encodes CASSTGTSGETQYF.

This sequence joins TRBV2 and TRBJ1-2; 11 positions match TRBD1. The V gene end was trimmed by 6 bases and the J gene end by 7 bases; junction bases not matched to a gene: 7. This CDR3 comprises 14 residues. Germline loops: CDR1 SNHLY, CDR2 FYNNEI. CDR3: CASSRDRGTSGYTF. As DNA, the CDR3 is TGTGCCAGCAGCCGGGACAGGGGGACCAGTGGCTACACCTTC.

This chain uses TRBV7-2 with TRBJ2-5; D possibly corresponds to TRBD2 (5 bases). Germline V gene data show CDR1 as SGHTA and CDR2 as FQGNSA. Trimming pared 1 base from V and 4 bases from J, leaving 10 bases between. CDR3 size: 14 residues. This chain's CDR3 is CASSLVDGVETQYF. For the CDR3, the DNA is TGTGCCAGCAGCTTAGTCGACGGGGTAGAGACCCAGTACTTC.

This clone has a handful of counts. This sequence joins TRBV5-1 and TRBJ1-5; TRBD1 agrees at 9 bases. CDR3 length: 16 residues. V was pared by 0 bases and J by 1 base, with 2 bases of the junction left unmatched. CDR1 and CDR2 from the germline V gene are SGHRS and YFSETQ. The CDR3 region has the DNA TGCGCCAGCAGCTTGGGGGACAGGGTCAGCAATCAGCCCCAGCATTTT. This encodes CASSLGDRVSNQPQHF.

This clone was observed a few times. The gene calls are TRBV30 and TRBJ2-1; a weak D match, TRBD2 (5 bases). Trimming shortened V by 2 bases and J by 4 bases, and 15 bases separated the two germline ends. The CDR3 is made up of 15 amino acids. Per the germline V gene, CDR1 is GTSNPN and CDR2 is SVGIG (reference sequence). The CDR3 loop reads CAWSIVPGGYNEQFF. The CDR3 coding sequence is TGTGCCTGGAGTATCGTCCCTGGAGGATACAATGAGCAGTTCTTC.

The chain recombines TRBV6-6 with TRBJ2-7; 10 positions match TRBD1. V shed 8 bases, J shed 4 bases, and the junction held 2 bases outside the gene matches. CDR1 and CDR2 (germline): MNHNY, SVGAGI (reference sequence). The CDR3 runs 12 residues. The CDR3 sequence: CASAGQGYEQYF. CDR3 nucleotides: TGTGCCAGCGCGGGACAGGGGTACGAGCAGTACTTC.